This T cell receptor beta chain was identified during a study of cytomegalovirus exposure and HLA in healthy donors. In the case of this clone: What it binds is not known.

Here immunoSEQ multiplex PCR was the method, and the copy in TCRdb shows in-frame clones only, minus some. This sample yields under 150,000 clones, of which approximately 90% are seen a single time; around 1.9% belongs to the top ten. CDR1 SGHDT and CDR2 YYEEEE come from the germline V gene. This CDR3 has 14 residues. Trimming took off 4 bases at V and 2 bases at J, with 9 bases between the two ends. The study's findings and limits: The study flagged 150 to 200 TCR beta chains as cytomegalovirus-associated. It was found in a later analysis that first-cohort TCR clusters tended to co-occur in the approximately 130 validation repertoires.

This clonotype was obtained from a woman aged 18-30 years in good health and CMV-seronegative. Sequencing was carried out using PBMCs. The chain recombines TRBV5-6 with TRBJ2-2; D is perhaps TRBD1 (6 bases). CDR3 nucleotide sequence: TGTGCCAGCAGCGGGACACGTAACACCGGGGAGCTGTTTTTT. Its translation is CASSGTRNTGELFF.